This T cell receptor (beta chain) comes out of a study of blood T cell repertoires in COVID-19. This clone was seen a few times. J gave up 4 bases and V 3 bases, and 2 bases lay outside the gene matches. The germline V gene encodes CDR1 SGHNT and CDR2 YYREEE (reference sequence). This CDR3 is built from 13 residues. Sequencing was performed with immunoSEQ multiplex PCR; in TCRdb, only in-frame clones are kept and a portion is missing. Of tens of thousands of clones detected, around 88% appear once; the ten largest clones hold approximately 8.7%. This sequence originates from a woman aged 70-85 years with acute or convalescent COVID-19. The chain joins TRBV5-4 to TRBJ2-7, with 9 bases fitting TRBD1. The sequencing sample was made of peripheral blood. The CDR3 nucleotides read TGTGCCAGCAGCTCGGACAGGGGTTACGAGCAGTACTTC. It specifies CASSSDRGYEQYF.